The entry that follows covers one TCR beta chain sequence. This record comes from a study of identical twins. Trimming took 4 bases from V and 9 from J; bases not matched to a gene: 9. This CDR3 contains 14 residues. CDR1 and CDR2 from the germline V gene are SGHRS and YFSETQ. TCRdb reprocessed the 5' RACE reads via MiXCR and lists one record per CDR3 protein. The table records 400,000 to 650,000 distinct CDR3 sequences, 22% of them present only once. This same sample was also part of a study on T cells expressing NK-cell markers. This second report adds: It was sorted CD3+CD56+NKG2C+, CD3+CD56+NKG2C- and CD3+CD56-NKG2C+ T cells that supplied the TCR beta repertoires.

The TCR comes from a woman aged 18-35 years in good health. The chain carries TRBV5-1 and TRBJ2-1; 8 bases are shared with TRBD2. Specimen: CD4+ T cells sorted from blood. CDR3 nucleotide sequence: TGCGCCAGCAGCCACGGTATAGCGGGAAGTGAGCAGTTCTTC. This sequence encodes CASSHGIAGSEQFF.